This T cell receptor (beta chain) was obtained from a study of glioma-infiltrating T cells. Study conclusions and caveats: Only very few CDR3 sequences appeared in both tissue and blood.

This CDR3 is 15 amino acids long. Trimming cost V 6 bases and J 2 bases; bases outside gene matches: 7. Germline V gives CDR1 KGHSH, CDR2 LQKENI. This clonotype was counted between two and nine times. Its antigen is not identified. Using RNA template, CDR3s of TCR alpha and beta were amplified with iRepertoire arm-PCR. TCRdb fed the multiplex PCR reads into MiXCR, producing one record per CDR3 protein. The repertoire consists of around 350,000 distinct CDR3 sequences, with more than 35% occurring once and the leading ten covering around 12%. The sequenced material came from glioma tissue, nonneoplastic brain tissue, or PBMCs (not recorded which). The receptor's source is a human donor with low-grade glioma or glioblastoma, undergoing nonglioma brain surgery, or in good health (not recorded which). V usage is TRBV18 and J usage is TRBJ2-1, with 7 bases matching TRBD1. This CDR3 reads CASSQDRWTYNEQFF. The CDR3 nucleotides are TGTGCCAGCTCCCAGGACAGGTGGACCTACAATGAGCAGTTCTTC.